What follows are 13 T cell receptor beta chains derived from one specimen sequenced in a study of OX40 agonist ivuxolimab in advanced cancers. This table comes from immunoSEQ multiplex PCR, and its TCRdb copy is limited to in-frame clones, with some not included. The table records around 47,000 clones, about four fifths of them present only once. Sample: CD4+ or CD8+ T cells sorted from blood, taken in a trial of the OX40 agonist ivuxolimab. The source is an adult with an advanced solid tumor such as melanoma, head and neck, liver or kidney cancer.

The J gene is TRBJ2-4, the V gene TRBV6-5, with D unresolved. Per germline, CDR1 MNHEY and CDR2 SVGAGI. The CDR3 is made up of 14 amino acids. Trimming shortened V by 2 bases and J by 4 bases, and 9 bases separated the two germline ends. The chain's CDR3 is CASSYGGSKNIQYF. In DNA form, the CDR3 reads TGTGCCAGCAGTTACGGCGGCAGTAAAAACATTCAGTACTTC.

J is TRBJ2-3 and V is TRBV6-1; a weak D match, TRBD1 (5 bases). The germline V and J ends were trimmed by 2 bases and 2 bases, with 11 bases remaining between them. The length of the CDR3 is 15 residues. Germline V gives CDR1 MNHNS, CDR2 SASEGT. The CDR3 sequence: CASSEYRSFTDTQYF. DNA for the CDR3: TGTGCCAGCAGTGAATACAGGTCTTTCACAGATACGCAGTATTTT.

The rearrangement uses TRBV6-5 and TRBJ2-7, with TRBD1 as a possible D gene (7 bases). Germline-derived CDR1 and CDR2 are MNHEY and SVGAGI. V lost 5 bases and J 4 bases, leaving 12 bases between the germline ends. The CDR3 sequence is 13 residues long. The CDR3 protein is CASSPGGWYEQYF. CDR3 nucleotide sequence: TGTGCCAGCAGTCCAGGGGGGTGGTACGAGCAGTACTTC.

Only one count was recorded for this clone. The rearrangement joins TRBV9 to TRBJ2-5, with D hard to call. V lost 0 bases to trimming and J lost 5 bases, with 20 bases between them. Germline CDR1 and CDR2: SGDLS and YYNGEE. The CDR3 has 17 residues. In nucleotides, the CDR3 is TGTGCCAGCAGCGTAGCTCCCCCCAGACCGGGTTGGGAGACCCAGTACTTC. Encoded protein: CASSVAPPRPGWETQYF. Full variable domain (missing parts from reference TRBV9 and TRBJ2-5): DSGVTQTPKHLITATGQRVTLRCSPRSGDLSVYWYQQSLDQGLQFLIQYYNGEERAKGNILERFSAQQFPDLHSELNLSSLELGDSALYFCASSVAPPRPGWETQYFGPGTRLLVL.

The chain joins TRBV20-1 to TRBJ2-1; D not resolved. Trimming pared 0 bases from V and 8 bases from J, leaving 5 bases between. Germline CDR1 is DFQATT and CDR2 is SNEGSKA (reference sequence). This CDR3 has 11 residues. The CDR3 region has the DNA TGCAGTGCTAGAGATCGCGATGAGCAGTTCTTC. It specifies CSARDRDEQFF.

This chain links TRBV28 with TRBJ1-2, with no clear D. The germline gives CDR1 MDHEN, CDR2 SYDVKM. Trimming left V 2 bases short and J 4 bases short, with 14 bases between. The CDR3 spans 15 residues. This CDR3 is CASSLGSGRTYGYTF. Written as DNA, the CDR3 is TGTGCCAGCAGTTTAGGTTCGGGTCGGACCTATGGCTACACCTTC.

V gene TRBV29-1 combines with J gene TRBJ1-2; no firm D call. V lost 4 bases and J 8 bases, leaving 14 bases between the germline ends. The germline CDR1 and CDR2 sequences are SQVTM and ANQGSEA. The CDR3 runs to 12 residues. CDR3 nucleotides: TGCAGCGTTGGTCGCGGAGAGATGGGCTACACCTTC. Translated, it gives CSVGRGEMGYTF.

The chain uses TRBV7-9 and TRBJ1-1, with D possibly matching TRBD1 (6 bases). CDR1 is SEHNR, CDR2 FQNEAQ, per germline (reference sequence). V lost 3 bases to trimming and J lost 9 bases, with 8 bases between them. CDR3 size: 11 residues. For the CDR3, the DNA is TGTGCCAGCAGCTTGGGGACACAAGCTTTCTTT. Protein product: CASSLGTQAFF.

Written as DNA, the CDR3 is TGTGCCAGCAGTTTAGAACAGGGGCCCTACAATGAGCAGTTCTTC. Its translation is CASSLEQGPYNEQFF. The V and J genes are TRBV28 and TRBJ2-1, with TRBD1 matching 7 bases. The CDR3 has 15 residues. The germline CDR1 and CDR2 sequences are MDHEN and SYDVKM. V lost 2 bases to trimming and J lost 2 bases; unmatched junction nucleotides: 3. The full variable domain, its missing parts supplied by reference TRBV28 and TRBJ2-1, is DVKVTQSSRYLVKRTGEKVFLECVQDMDHENMFWYRQDPGLGLRLIYFSYDVKMKEKGDIPEGYSVSREKKERFSLILESASTNQTSMYLCASSLEQGPYNEQFFGPGTRLTVL.

V usage is TRBV19 and J usage is TRBJ2-7; D is unclear. The germline CDR1 and CDR2 sequences are LNHDA and SQIVND (reference sequence). The CDR3 is 15 residues long. Trimming removed 0 bases at V and 4 bases at J, with 13 bases between. CDR3 amino acids: CASSIDVGSKYEQYF. CDR3 sequence (DNA): TGTGCCAGTAGTATAGATGTAGGGTCTAAATACGAGCAGTACTTC. Supplemented by reference TRBV19 and TRBJ2-7, the full variable domain reads DGGITQSPKYLFRKEGQNVTLSCEQNLNHDAMYWYRQDPGQGLRLIYYSQIVNDFQKGDIAEGYSVSREKKESFPLTVTSAQKNPTAFYLCASSIDVGSKYEQYFGPGTRLTVT.

The rearrangement uses TRBV5-4 and TRBJ2-5, with D perhaps TRBD1 (5 bases). Trimming pared 4 bases from V and 5 bases from J, leaving 18 bases between. This CDR3 contains 15 residues. Germline V lookup: CDR1 SGHNT, CDR2 YYREEE (reference sequence). The CDR3 loop reads CASSTPGQLEETQYF. CDR3 sequence (DNA): TGTGCCAGCAGCACCCCCGGACAACTGGAGGAGACCCAGTACTTC.

This clone was seen just once. Sequence at one end of the junction differs from germline and may be a read error. The same CDR3 also results from other DNA sequences found in this sample. This rearrangement joins TRBV6-6 to TRBJ2-1; D gene uncertain. The CDR3 has 11 amino acids. CDR1 and CDR2 from the germline V gene are MNHNY and SVGAGI (reference sequence). The CDR3 coding sequence is TGCGCCAGCGTTTTGGGGTATGAGCAGTTCTTC. This sequence encodes CASVLGYEQFF.

This chain uses TRBV28 with TRBJ1-4, with TRBD1 as a possible D gene (5 bases). Germline CDR1 and CDR2: MDHEN and SYDVKM. V was shortened by 3 bases and J by 7 bases, with 12 bases between the two germline ends. This CDR3 has 14 amino acids. The CDR3: CASSFVGASEKLFF. DNA for the CDR3: TGTGCCAGCAGTTTTGTAGGGGCTAGTGAAAAACTGTTTTTT.